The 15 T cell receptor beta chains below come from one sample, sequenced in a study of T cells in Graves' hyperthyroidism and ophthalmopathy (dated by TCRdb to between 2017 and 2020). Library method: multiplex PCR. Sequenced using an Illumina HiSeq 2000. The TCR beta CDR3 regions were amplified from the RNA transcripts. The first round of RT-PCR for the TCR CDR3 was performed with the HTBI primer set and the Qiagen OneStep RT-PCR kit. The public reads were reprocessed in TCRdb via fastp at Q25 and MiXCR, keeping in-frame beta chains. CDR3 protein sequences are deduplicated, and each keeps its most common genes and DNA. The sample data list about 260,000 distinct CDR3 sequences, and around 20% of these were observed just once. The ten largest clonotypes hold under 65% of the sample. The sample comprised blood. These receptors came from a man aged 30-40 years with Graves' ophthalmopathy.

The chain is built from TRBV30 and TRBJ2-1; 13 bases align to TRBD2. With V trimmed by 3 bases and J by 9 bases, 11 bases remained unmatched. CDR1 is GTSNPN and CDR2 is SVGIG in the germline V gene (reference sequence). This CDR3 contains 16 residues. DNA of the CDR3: TGTGCCTGGAGGTACCGGGGACTAGCGGGACTGGGTGAGCAGTTCTTC. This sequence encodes CAWRYRGLAGLGEQFF.

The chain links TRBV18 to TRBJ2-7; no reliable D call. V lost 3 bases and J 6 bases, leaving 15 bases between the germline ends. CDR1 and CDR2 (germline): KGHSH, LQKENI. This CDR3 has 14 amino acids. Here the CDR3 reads CASSPTGPGSEQYF. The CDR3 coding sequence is TGTGCCAGCTCACCGACCGGGCCCGGATCCGAGCAGTACTTC.

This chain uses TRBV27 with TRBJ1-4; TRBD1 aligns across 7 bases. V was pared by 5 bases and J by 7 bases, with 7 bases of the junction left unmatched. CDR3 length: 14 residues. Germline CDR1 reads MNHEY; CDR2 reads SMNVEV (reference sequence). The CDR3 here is CASSTNRGGEKLFF. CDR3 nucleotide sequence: TGTGCCAGCAGTACTAACAGGGGAGGTGAAAAACTGTTTTTT.

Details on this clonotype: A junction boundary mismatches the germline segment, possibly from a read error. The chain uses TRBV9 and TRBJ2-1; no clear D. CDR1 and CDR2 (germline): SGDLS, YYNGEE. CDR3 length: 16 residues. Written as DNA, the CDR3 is TGTGCCAGCAGCGTAGCCCCAGGCGCAGCCTATAATGAGCAGTTCTTC. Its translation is CASSVAPGAAYNEQFF.

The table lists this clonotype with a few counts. The CDR3 here is CASSLVTPKNIQYF. DNA of the CDR3: TGTGCCAGCAGTCTCGTAACTCCCAAAAACATTCAGTACTTC. V is TRBV28 and J is TRBJ2-4; D remains unclear. The CDR3 sequence is 14 residues long. V was clipped by 5 bases and J by 2 bases, with 10 bases between them. Germline assignment: CDR1 MDHEN and CDR2 SYDVKM.

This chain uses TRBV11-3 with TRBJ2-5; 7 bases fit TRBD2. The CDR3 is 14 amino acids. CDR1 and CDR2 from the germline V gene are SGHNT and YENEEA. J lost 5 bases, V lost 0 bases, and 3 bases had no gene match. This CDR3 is CASSLEGGKETQYF. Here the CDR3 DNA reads TGTGCCAGCAGCTTAGAGGGAGGGAAGGAGACCCAGTACTTC.

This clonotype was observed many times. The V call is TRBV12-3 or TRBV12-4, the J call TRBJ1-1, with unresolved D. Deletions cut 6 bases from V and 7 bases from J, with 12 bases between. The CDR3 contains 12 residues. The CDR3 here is CASSHLYDEAFF. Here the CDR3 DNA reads TGTGCCAGCAGCCACCTGTACGATGAAGCTTTCTTT.

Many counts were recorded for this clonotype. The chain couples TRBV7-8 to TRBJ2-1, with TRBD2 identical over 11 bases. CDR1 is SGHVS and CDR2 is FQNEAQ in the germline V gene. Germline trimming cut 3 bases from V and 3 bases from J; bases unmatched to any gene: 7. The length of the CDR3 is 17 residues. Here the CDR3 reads CASSFLLAGAIYNEQFF. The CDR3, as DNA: TGTGCCAGCAGCTTCTTACTAGCGGGAGCTATCTACAATGAGCAGTTCTTC. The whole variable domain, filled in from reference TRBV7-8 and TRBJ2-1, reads GAGVSQSPRYKVAKRGQDVALRCDPISGHVSLFWYQQALGQGPEFLTYFQNEAQLDKSGLPSDRFFAERPEGSVSTLKIQRTQQEDSAVYLCASSFLLAGAIYNEQFFGPGTRLTVL.

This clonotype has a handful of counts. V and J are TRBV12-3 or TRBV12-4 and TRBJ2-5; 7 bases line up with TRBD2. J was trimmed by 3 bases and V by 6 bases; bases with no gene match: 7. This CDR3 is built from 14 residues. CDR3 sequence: CASSPSGLKETQYF. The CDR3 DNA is TGTGCCAGCAGCCCCTCGGGACTAAAAGAGACCCAGTACTTC.

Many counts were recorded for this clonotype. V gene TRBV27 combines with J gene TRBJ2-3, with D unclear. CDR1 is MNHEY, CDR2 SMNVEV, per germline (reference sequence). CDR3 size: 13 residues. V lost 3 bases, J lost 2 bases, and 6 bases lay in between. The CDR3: CASSFSATDTQYF. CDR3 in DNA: TGTGCCAGCAGTTTCTCAGCCACAGATACGCAGTATTTT.

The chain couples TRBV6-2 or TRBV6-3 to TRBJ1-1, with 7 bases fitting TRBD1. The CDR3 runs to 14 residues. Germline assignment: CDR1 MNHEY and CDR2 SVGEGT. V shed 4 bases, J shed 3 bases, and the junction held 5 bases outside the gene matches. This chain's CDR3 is CASSSLTGHTEAFF. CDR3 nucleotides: TGTGCCAGCAGTTCGCTGACAGGGCACACTGAAGCTTTCTTT.

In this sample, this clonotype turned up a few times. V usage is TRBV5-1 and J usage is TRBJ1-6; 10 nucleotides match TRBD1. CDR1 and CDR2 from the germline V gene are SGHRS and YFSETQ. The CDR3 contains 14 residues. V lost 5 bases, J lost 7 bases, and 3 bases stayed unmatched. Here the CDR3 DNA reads TGCGCCAGCAGGCCGGACAGGGGGAATTCACCCCTCCACTTT. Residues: CASRPDRGNSPLHF.

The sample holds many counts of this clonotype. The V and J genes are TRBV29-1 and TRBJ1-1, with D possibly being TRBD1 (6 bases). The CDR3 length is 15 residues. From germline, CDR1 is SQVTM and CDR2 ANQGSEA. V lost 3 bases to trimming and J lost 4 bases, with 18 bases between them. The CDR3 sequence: CSVEGGRVRGTEAFF. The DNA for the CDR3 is TGCAGCGTTGAGGGGGGCAGGGTGAGAGGCACTGAAGCTTTCTTT.

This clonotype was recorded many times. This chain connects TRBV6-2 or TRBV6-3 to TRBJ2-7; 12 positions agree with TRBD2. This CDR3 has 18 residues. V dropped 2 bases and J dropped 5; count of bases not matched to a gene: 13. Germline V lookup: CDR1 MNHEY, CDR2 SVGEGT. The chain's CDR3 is CASSYAPLGLAGKNEQYF. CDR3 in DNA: TGTGCCAGCAGTTACGCACCGCTCGGACTAGCGGGAAAGAACGAGCAGTACTTC.

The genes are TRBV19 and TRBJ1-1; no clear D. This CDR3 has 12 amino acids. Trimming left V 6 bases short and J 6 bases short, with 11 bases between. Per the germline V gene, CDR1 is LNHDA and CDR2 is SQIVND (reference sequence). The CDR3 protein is CASRGFLPEAFF. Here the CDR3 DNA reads TGTGCCAGTAGGGGGTTCCTACCTGAAGCTTTCTTT.